This T cell receptor beta chain is from a study of read filtering for tumor transcriptome and immune sequencing. The library was built from about 400 ng RNA with molecular barcoded adaptors for alpha/delta and beta/gamma chains. MiXCR, run by TCRdb on the reads, gives a single entry per CDR3 protein. The repertoire holds over 40,000 distinct CDR3 sequences, with around 12% as singletons. This clonotype turned up a few times. CDR1 and CDR2 (germline): MNHEY, SVGAGI. The CDR3 length is 13 residues. The V gene lost 5 bases and the J gene lost 6 bases, with 11 bases spanning the gap. This sequence joins TRBV6-5 and TRBJ1-5; D ambiguous. The TCR was taken from a donor at least 40 years old with multiple myeloma. The sample taken for sequencing was a population of CD138-negative cells sorted from bone marrow. The chain's CDR3 is CASSGGGFQPQHF. The CDR3 nucleotides are TGTGCCAGCAGTGGAGGTGGTTTTCAGCCCCAGCATTTT.